This TCR beta chain was identified during a study of T-cell reconstitution after alpha-beta-depleted transplantation in children. Study-wide results and caveats: Approximately two months post-transplant, alpha-beta T cells reportedly originated from several hundred expanded graft clones. A year post-transplant, T-cell counts and diversity derived mostly from newly produced T cells. Several patients had high TCRbeta diversity at day 60; it came from surviving recipient T cells and thymic progenitors.

Using unique molecular identifiers, the investigators prepared the TCRbeta library. TCRdb called the PCR reads again in MiXCR, with one record for every CDR3 protein. The sample lists fewer than 400,000 distinct CDR3 sequences; approximately 23% were seen once. The sample holds a few counts of this clonotype. The antigen is not known. Germline CDR1 is SGHRS and CDR2 is YFSETQ. Deletions cut 7 bases from V and 8 bases from J, with 22 bases between. CDR3 length equals 15 residues. Specimen: PBMCs, mostly from graft donor cells, collected 180 days after TCRalphabeta/CD19-depleted stem cell transplant. This sequence was found in a male patient younger than 18 who had a stem cell transplant for acute lymphoblastic leukemia, so the T cells may come from the graft donor. The V gene is TRBV5-1, the J gene TRBJ2-1, with D maybe TRBD1 (7 bases). The CDR3 region has the DNA TGCGCCAGCCGACAATCGGCAGGGGGGCCTTATGAGCAGTTCTTC. Residues: CASRQSAGGPYEQFF. Combining the CDR3 with reference TRBV5-1 and TRBJ2-1 gives the whole variable domain KAGVTQTPRYLIKTRGQQVTLSCSPISGHRSVSWYQQTPGQGLQFLFEYFSETQRNKGNFPGRFSGRQFSNSRSEMNVSTLELGDSALYLCASRQSAGGPYEQFFGPGTRLTVL.